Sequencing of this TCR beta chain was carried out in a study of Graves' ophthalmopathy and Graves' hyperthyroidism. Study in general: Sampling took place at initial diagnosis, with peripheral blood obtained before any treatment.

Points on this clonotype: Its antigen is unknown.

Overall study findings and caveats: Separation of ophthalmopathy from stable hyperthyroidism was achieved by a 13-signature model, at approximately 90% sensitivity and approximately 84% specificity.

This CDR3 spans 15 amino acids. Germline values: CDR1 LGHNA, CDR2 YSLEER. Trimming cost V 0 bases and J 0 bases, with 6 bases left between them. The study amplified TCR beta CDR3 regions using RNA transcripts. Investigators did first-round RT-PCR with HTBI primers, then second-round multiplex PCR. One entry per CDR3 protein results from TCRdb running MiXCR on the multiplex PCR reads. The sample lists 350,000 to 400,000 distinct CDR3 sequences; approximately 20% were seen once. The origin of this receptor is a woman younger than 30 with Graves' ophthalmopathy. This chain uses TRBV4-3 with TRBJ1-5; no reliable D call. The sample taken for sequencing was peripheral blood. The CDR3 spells CASSQDRFSNQPQHF. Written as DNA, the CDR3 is TGCGCCAGCAGCCAAGATCGCTTTAGCAATCAGCCCCAGCATTTT.